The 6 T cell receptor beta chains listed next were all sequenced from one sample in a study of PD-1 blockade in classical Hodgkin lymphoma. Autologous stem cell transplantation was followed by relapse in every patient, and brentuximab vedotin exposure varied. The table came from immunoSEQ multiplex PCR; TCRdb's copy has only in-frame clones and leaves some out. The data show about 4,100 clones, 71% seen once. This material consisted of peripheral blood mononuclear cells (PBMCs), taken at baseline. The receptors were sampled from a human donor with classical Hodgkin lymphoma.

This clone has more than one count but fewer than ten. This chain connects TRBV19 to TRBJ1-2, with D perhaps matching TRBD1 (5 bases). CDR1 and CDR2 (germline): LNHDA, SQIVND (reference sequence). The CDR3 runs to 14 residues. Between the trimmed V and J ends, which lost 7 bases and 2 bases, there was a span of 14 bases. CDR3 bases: TGTGCCAGTACAACCTTTGGGGGGAACTATGGCTACACCTTC. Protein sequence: CASTTFGGNYGYTF.

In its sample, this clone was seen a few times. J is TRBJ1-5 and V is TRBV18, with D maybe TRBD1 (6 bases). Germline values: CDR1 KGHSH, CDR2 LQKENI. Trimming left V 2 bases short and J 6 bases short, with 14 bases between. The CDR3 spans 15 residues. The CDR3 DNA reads TGTGCCAGCTCACCATCGGACAGTCTGGCTCAGCCCCAGCATTTT. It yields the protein CASSPSDSLAQPQHF.

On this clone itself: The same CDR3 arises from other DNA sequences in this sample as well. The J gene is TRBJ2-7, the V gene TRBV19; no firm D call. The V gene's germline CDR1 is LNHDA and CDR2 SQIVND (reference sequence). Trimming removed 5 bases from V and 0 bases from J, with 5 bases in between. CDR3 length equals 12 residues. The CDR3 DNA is TGTGCCAGTAGTCCGAACTCCTACGAGCAGTACTTC. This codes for CASSPNSYEQYF.

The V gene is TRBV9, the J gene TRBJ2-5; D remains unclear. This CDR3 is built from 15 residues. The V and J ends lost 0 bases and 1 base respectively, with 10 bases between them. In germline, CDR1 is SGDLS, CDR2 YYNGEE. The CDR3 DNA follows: TGTGCCAGCAGCGTAGGCGTGGCGATCCAAGAGACCCAGTACTTC. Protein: CASSVGVAIQETQYF.

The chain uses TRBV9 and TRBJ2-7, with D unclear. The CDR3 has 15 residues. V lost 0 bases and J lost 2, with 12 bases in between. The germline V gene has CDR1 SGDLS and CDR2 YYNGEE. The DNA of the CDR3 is TGTGCCAGCAGCGTAGACAGCATCAGGACCTACGAGCAGTACTTC. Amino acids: CASSVDSIRTYEQYF.

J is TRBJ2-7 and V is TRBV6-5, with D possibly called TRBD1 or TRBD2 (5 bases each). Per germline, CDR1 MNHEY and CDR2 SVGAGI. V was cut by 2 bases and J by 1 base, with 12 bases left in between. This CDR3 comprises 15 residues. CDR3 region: CASSYRRGGSYEQYF. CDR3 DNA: TGTGCCAGCAGTTACCGTCGTGGGGGATCCTACGAGCAGTACTTC.